The present TCR beta chain was sequenced within a study of blood T cell repertoires in COVID-19. The V and J ends lost 6 bases and 1 base, in that order; junction bases with no gene match: 7. CDR1 and CDR2 from the germline V gene are SGHTA and FQGNSA. The CDR3 length is 16 residues. This clone was observed a handful of times. Sequencing used immunoSEQ multiplex PCR; TCRdb keeps in-frame clones, though not all of them. The data show roughly 340,000 clones, roughly 89% seen once. This receptor was taken from a woman between 18 and 29 years old who had recovered from COVID-19. This chain uses TRBV7-2 with TRBJ2-3, with 10 positions matching TRBD1. Sequenced: peripheral blood. Written as DNA, the CDR3 is TGTGCCAGCAGGGGTTGGGGGACAGGGGGCACAGATACGCAGTATTTT. This codes for CASRGWGTGGTDTQYF.